This T cell receptor beta chain was identified in a study of blood T cell repertoires in COVID-19. Across the study: T cells, B-cell-depleted T cells, or PBMCs supplied cDNA or gDNA.

Participants reported their clinical history, and cohort assignment relied on those reports. Shortly before study entry, within 2 weeks, exposed participants had met a COVID-19 case. Repertoires were generated with immunoSEQ multiplex PCR, while TCRdb's copy carries only in-frame clones and drops some. The profile shows about 200,000 clones, 86% of them singletons. This sequence was found in a woman in her 30s who had been exposed to COVID-19. Sequences were obtained from PBMCs or T cells enriched from blood (not recorded which).

As DNA, the CDR3 is TGTGCCAGCAGCTTAGTTGAGGTCACTGAAGCTTTCTTT. As protein: CASSLVEVTEAFF. The chain is built from TRBV7-2 and TRBJ1-1; D not resolved. The CDR3 contains 13 residues. Trimming removed 1 base from V and 4 bases from J, with 7 bases in between. The germline V gene encodes CDR1 SGHTA and CDR2 FQGNSA.